This T cell receptor beta chain appears in the sequencing data of a study of shared clonotypes between healthy human individuals. Findings and caveats of the study: Only blood was sampled, and tissue TCR repertoires likely differ from blood ones.

Profiling relied on immunoSEQ multiplex PCR, and the TCRdb table lists in-frame clones only, not all of them. Of roughly 1,500,000 clones in the sample, about 98% were seen once. Notes on this clone: Its antigen is unidentified.

This clonotype was sampled from a man younger than 45 in good health. The source material was naive CD4+ T cells sorted from blood. This sample's subset: CD45RA+ positively selected.

Here the CDR3 reads CASSPPPGQVDYGYTF. The CDR3 bases are TGTGCCAGCTCACCACCGCCGGGACAGGTCGACTATGGCTACACCTTC. The gene calls are TRBV18 and TRBJ1-2; 8 bases line up with TRBD1. Trimming cost V 0 bases and J 3 bases; bases outside gene matches: 6. Germline lookup yields CDR1 KGHSH and CDR2 LQKENI. There are 16 residues in the CDR3.